The TCR beta chain under discussion was sequenced for a study of cytomegalovirus exposure and HLA in healthy donors. With 60 Vbeta and 13 Jbeta primers, the PCR was carried out. The repertoire was sequenced with immunoSEQ multiplex PCR; TCRdb's copy has only in-frame clones and lacks some. The sample contains around 85,000 clones, over 70% of which appear only once. Whole-study findings and limits: About 87% or about 30% of the time was how often most TCR beta V segments were productive, according to an earlier analysis. An observed cluster of highly shared sequence variants was recorded as a likely sequencing artifact.

Looked up from germline, CDR1 is SGHRS and CDR2 is YFSETQ. V lost 0 bases and J lost 3; bases outside the gene matches: 8. The CDR3 extends over 16 amino acids. Remarks on this clone: Its antigen remains unknown.

The sequenced material came from PBMCs. The chain couples TRBV5-1 to TRBJ2-7; TRBD2 matches 8 bases. The source is a male donor in good health and CMV-seronegative. CDR3: CASSLVIAGSDYEQYF. CDR3 sequence (DNA): TGCGCCAGCAGCTTGGTAATAGCGGGGTCGGACTACGAGCAGTACTTC.